These 8 T cell receptor beta chains were sequenced from one sample in a study of blood T cell repertoires in COVID-19. The assay was immunoSEQ multiplex PCR, and TCRdb's table has in-frame clones only and misses some. The data contain 200,000 to 300,000 clones, under 90% of them singletons. Sequenced material: peripheral blood. These receptors all come from a man aged 55-75 years with acute or convalescent COVID-19.

The chain uses TRBV15 and TRBJ2-5, with D tentatively TRBD2 (5 bases). Germline CDR1 LNHNV, CDR2 YYDKDF (reference sequence). V was shortened by 3 bases and J by 3 bases, with 11 bases between the two germline ends. The CDR3 runs 14 residues. The CDR3 region has the DNA TGTGCCACCAGCAGCTTACGGCGGGAAGAGACCCAGTACTTC. Translated: CATSSLRREETQYF.

The chain is built from TRBV7-2 and TRBJ2-2; the match to TRBD2 covers 9 bases. V shed 4 bases, J shed 1 base, and the junction held 4 bases outside the gene matches. The germline V gene has CDR1 SGHTA and CDR2 FQGNSA. The CDR3 runs to 16 residues. The CDR3: CASSWLAGRNTGELFF. The CDR3 DNA reads TGTGCCAGCAGCTGGCTAGCGGGACGGAACACCGGGGAGCTGTTTTTT.

V is TRBV3-1 (or the pseudogene TRBV3-2) and J is TRBJ2-1; 10 bases align to TRBD2. This CDR3 contains 17 residues. V shed 4 bases and J 8 bases; nucleotides not matched to a gene: 14. CDR1 and CDR2 from the germline V gene are LGHDT and YNNKEL (reference sequence). CDR3 in DNA: TGTGCCAGCAGCCTCCTACTGCCCTTAGCGGGAGGCCATGAGCAGTTCTTC. Its translation is CASSLLLPLAGGHEQFF.

The chain employs TRBV11-2 and TRBJ2-2, with 8 positions matching TRBD2. There are 16 residues in the CDR3. Germline assignment: CDR1 SGHAT and CDR2 FQNNGV. J lost 6 bases, V lost 5 bases, and 11 bases had no gene match. The CDR3 bases are TGTGCCAGCAGCCCGGGGATCGGGGGGGCCGCCGGGGAGCTGTTTTTT. This codes for CASSPGIGGAAGELFF.

CDR3 DNA: TGTGCCAGCAGCCCACGGGGAGGGCTAACTGAAGCTTTCTTT. As protein: CASSPRGGLTEAFF. This sequence joins TRBV7-6 and TRBJ1-1; D remains ambiguous. V was clipped by 5 bases and J by 5 bases, with 15 bases between them. This CDR3 region has 14 residues. Germline assignment: CDR1 SGHVS and CDR2 FNYEAQ. Complete variable domain (other parts from reference TRBV7-6 and TRBJ1-1): GAGVSQSPRYKVTKRGQDVALRCDPISGHVSLYWYRQALGQGPEFLTYFNYEAQQDKSGLPNDRFSAERPEGSISTLTIQRTEQRDSAMYRCASSPRGGLTEAFFGQGTRLTVV.

The CDR3 region is CASSSLRDGAETQYF. The CDR3 region has the DNA TGTGCCAGCAGCTCCCTGCGGGACGGGGCGGAGACCCAGTACTTC. The V gene is TRBV11-2, the J gene TRBJ2-5; maybe TRBD2 (6 bases). V lost 4 bases, J lost 5 bases, and 17 bases lay in between. Germline V gene data show CDR1 as SGHAT and CDR2 as FQNNGV. This CDR3 contains 15 residues.

V gene TRBV9 combines with J gene TRBJ1-2; D might be TRBD1 (6 bases). Trimming cost V 0 bases and J 4 bases, with 10 bases left between them. Germline CDR1 SGDLS, CDR2 YYNGEE. This CDR3 comprises 14 residues. The CDR3 here is CASSVAQGPYGYTF. The CDR3 DNA reads as TGTGCCAGCAGCGTAGCACAGGGTCCCTATGGCTACACCTTC.

V is TRBV28 and J is TRBJ2-7, with a weak D call TRBD1 (6 bases). This CDR3 has 13 residues. Germline-derived CDR1 and CDR2 are MDHEN and SYDVKM. The V gene lost 4 bases and the J gene lost 2 bases, with 9 bases spanning the gap. The DNA for the CDR3 is TGTGCCAGCAGTTCCCAGGGGACCTACGAGCAGTACTTC. Its translation is CASSSQGTYEQYF.